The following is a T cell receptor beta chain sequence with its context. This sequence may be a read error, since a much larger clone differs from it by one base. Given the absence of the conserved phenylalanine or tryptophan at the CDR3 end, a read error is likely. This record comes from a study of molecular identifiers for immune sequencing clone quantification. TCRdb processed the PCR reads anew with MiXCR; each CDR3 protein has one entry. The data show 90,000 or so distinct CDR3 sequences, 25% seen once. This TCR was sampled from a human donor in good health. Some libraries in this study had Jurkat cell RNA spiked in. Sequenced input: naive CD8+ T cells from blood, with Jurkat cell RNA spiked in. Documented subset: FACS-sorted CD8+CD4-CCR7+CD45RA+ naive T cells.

The DNA of the CDR3 is TGTGCCAGTAGTATGGACGGACAGGGAGATTGGGATCAGCCCCAGCATCTT. Its translation is CASSMDGQGDWDQPQHL. The genes are TRBV19 and TRBJ1-5; 8 nucleotides agree with TRBD1. Germline loops: CDR1 LNHDA, CDR2 SQIVND (reference sequence). Germline trimming cut 3 bases from V and 5 bases from J; bases unmatched to any gene: 12. The CDR3 has 17 amino acids.